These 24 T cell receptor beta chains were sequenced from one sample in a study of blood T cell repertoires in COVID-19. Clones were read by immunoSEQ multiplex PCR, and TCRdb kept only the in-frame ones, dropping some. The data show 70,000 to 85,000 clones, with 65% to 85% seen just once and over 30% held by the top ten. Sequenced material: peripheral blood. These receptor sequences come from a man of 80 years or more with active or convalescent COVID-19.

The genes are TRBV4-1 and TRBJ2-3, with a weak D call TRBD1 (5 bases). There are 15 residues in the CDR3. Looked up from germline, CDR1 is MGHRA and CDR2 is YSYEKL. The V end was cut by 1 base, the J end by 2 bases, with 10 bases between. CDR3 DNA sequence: TGCGCCAGCAGCCAAGTGATGGGGCCCACAGATACGCAGTATTTT. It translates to CASSQVMGPTDTQYF.

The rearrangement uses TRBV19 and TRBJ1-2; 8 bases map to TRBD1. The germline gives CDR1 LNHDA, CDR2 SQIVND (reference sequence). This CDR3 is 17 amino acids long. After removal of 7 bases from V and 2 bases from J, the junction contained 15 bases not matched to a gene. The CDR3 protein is CASNHLRGGQGNYGYTF. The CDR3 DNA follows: TGTGCCAGTAACCATTTGAGGGGAGGACAGGGCAACTATGGCTACACCTTC.

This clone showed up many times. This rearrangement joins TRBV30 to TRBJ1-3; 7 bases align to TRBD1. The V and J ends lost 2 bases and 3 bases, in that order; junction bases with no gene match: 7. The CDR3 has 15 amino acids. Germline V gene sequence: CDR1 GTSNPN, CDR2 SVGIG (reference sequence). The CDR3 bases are TGTGCCTGGAGTCCCGGGACAGTGTTTGGAAACACCATATATTTT. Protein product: CAWSPGTVFGNTIYF.

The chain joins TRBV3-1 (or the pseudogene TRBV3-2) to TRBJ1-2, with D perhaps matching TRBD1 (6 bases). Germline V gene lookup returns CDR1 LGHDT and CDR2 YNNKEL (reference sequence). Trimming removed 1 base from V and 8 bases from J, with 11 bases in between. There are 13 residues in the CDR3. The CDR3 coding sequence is TGTGCCAGCAGCCAAGCTAGCGGGGGCGGCTACACCTTC. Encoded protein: CASSQASGGGYTF.

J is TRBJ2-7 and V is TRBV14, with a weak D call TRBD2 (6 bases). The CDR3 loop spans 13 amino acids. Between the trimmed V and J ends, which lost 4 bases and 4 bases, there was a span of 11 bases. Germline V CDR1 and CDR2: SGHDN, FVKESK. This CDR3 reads CASSLGRGYEQYF. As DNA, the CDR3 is TGTGCCAGCAGCCTCGGGAGAGGATACGAGCAGTACTTC.

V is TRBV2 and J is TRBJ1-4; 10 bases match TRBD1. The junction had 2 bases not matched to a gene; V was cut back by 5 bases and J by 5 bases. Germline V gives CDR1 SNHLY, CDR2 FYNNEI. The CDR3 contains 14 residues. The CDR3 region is CASSPGQGNEKLFF. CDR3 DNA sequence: TGTGCCAGCAGTCCGGGACAGGGGAATGAAAAACTGTTTTTT.

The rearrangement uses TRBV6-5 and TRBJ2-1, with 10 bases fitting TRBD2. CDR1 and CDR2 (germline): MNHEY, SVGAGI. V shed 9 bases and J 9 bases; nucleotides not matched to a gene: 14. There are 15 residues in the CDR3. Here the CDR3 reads CASRLGPSGSIEQFF. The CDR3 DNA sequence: TGTGCCAGTAGGTTGGGGCCTAGCGGGAGTATTGAGCAGTTCTTC.

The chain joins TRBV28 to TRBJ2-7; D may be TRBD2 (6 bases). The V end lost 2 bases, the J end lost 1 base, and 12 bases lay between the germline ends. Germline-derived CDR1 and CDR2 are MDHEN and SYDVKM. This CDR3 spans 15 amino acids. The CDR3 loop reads CASSLIRGKSYEQYF. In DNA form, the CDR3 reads TGTGCCAGCAGTTTAATCCGGGGGAAATCCTACGAGCAGTACTTC.

The CDR3 spells CASSQSGLAGVETQYF. The DNA of the CDR3 is TGCGCCAGCAGCCAATCCGGACTAGCGGGAGTTGAGACCCAGTACTTC. The chain joins TRBV4-3 to TRBJ2-5; 13 bases line up with TRBD2. With V trimmed by 2 bases and J by 5 bases, 5 bases remained unmatched. CDR1 and CDR2 (germline): LGHNA, YSLEER. There are 16 residues in the CDR3.

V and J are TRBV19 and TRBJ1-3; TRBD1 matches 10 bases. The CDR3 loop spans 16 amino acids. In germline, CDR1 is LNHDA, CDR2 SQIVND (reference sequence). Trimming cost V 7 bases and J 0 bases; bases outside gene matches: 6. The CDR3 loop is CASTWTGGSSGNTIYF. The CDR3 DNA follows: TGTGCCAGTACTTGGACAGGGGGAAGCTCTGGAAACACCATATATTTT. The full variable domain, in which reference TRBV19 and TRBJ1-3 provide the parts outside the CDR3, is DGGITQSPKYLFRKEGQNVTLSCEQNLNHDAMYWYRQDPGQGLRLIYYSQIVNDFQKGDIAEGYSVSREKKESFPLTVTSAQKNPTAFYLCASTWTGGSSGNTIYFGEGSWLTVV.

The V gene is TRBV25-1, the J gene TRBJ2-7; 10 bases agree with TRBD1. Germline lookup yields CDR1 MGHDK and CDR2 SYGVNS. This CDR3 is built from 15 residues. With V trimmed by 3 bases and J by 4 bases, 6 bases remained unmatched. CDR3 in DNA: TGTGCCAGCAGTGAGGGGGGACAGGGGCTTTACGAGCAGTACTTC. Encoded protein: CASSEGGQGLYEQYF.

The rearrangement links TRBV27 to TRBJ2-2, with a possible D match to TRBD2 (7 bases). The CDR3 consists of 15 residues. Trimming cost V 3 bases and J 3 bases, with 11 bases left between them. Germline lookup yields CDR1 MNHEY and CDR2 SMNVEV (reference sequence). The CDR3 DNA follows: TGTGCCAGCAGTTTTGGGGGGGCCTACACCGGGGAGCTGTTTTTT. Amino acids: CASSFGGAYTGELFF.

The CDR3 protein is CASSLRSSGLDGNEQFF. CDR3 sequence (DNA): TGTGCCAGCAGCCTCCGATCGTCGGGACTAGATGGCAATGAGCAGTTCTTC. The V and J genes are TRBV3-1 (or the pseudogene TRBV3-2) and TRBJ2-1; 8 nucleotides align to TRBD2. The J segment lost 6 bases and the V segment lost 4 bases, leaving 14 bases of the junction unmatched. Looked up from germline, CDR1 is LGHDT and CDR2 is YNNKEL (reference sequence). CDR3 length equals 17 residues.

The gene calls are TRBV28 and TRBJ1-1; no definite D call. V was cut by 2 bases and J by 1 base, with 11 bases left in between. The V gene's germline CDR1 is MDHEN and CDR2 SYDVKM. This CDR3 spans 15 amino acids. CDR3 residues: CASSLLAETNTEAFF. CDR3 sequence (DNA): TGTGCCAGCAGTTTACTGGCGGAAACGAACACTGAAGCTTTCTTT.

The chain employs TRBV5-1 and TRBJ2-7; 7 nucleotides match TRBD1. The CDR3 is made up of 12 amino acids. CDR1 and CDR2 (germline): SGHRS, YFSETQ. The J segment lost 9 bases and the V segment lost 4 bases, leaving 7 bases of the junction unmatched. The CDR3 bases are TGCGCCAGCAGCCCGACGGACAGGCCGCAGTACTTC. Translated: CASSPTDRPQYF.

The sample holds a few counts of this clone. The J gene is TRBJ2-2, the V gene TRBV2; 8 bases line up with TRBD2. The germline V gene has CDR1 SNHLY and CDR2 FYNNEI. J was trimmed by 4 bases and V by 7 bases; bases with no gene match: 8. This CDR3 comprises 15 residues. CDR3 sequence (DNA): TGTGCCAGCAATAGGGGGACTAGGGTCACCGGGGAGCTGTTTTTT. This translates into CASNRGTRVTGELFF. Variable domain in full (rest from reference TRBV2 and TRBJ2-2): EPEVTQTPSHQVTQMGQEVILRCVPISNHLYFYWYRQILGQKVEFLVSFYNNEISEKSEIFDDQFSVERPDGSNFTLKIRSTKLEDSAMYFCASNRGTRVTGELFFGEGSRLTVL.

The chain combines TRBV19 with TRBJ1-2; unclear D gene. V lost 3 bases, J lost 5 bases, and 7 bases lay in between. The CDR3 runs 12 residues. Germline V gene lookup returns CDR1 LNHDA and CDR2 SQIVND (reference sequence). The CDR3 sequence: CASSMPEYGYTF. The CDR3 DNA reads TGTGCCAGTAGTATGCCTGAGTATGGCTACACCTTC.

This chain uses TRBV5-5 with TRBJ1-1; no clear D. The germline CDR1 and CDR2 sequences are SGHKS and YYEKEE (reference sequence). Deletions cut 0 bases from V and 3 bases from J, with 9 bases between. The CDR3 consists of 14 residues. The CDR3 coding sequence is TGTGCCAGCAGCTTGGACGGAGGTCACACTGAAGCTTTCTTT. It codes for CASSLDGGHTEAFF.

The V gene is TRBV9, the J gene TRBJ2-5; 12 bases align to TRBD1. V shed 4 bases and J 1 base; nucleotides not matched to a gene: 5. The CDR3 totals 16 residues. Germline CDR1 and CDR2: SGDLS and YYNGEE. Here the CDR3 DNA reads TGTGCCAGCAGCCAGGGGACAGGGGGCTTCCAAGAGACCCAGTACTTC. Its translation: CASSQGTGGFQETQYF.

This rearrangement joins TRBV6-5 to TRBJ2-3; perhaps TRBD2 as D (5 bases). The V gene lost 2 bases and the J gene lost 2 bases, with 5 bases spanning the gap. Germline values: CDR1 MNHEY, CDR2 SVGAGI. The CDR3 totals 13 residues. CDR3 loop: CASSYDYTDTQYF. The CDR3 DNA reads TGTGCCAGCAGTTACGACTACACAGATACGCAGTATTTT.

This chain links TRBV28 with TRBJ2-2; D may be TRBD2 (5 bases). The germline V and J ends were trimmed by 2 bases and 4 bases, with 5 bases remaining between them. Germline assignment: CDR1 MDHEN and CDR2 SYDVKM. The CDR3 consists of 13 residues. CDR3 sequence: CASSLEGTGELFF. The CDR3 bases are TGTGCCAGCAGTTTAGAGGGCACCGGGGAGCTGTTTTTT.

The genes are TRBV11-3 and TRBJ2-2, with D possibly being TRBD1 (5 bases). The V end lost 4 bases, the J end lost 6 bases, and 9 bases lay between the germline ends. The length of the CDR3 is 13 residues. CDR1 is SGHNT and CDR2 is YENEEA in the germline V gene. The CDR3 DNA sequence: TGTGCCAGCAGCTCTAGACAGTCCGGGGAGCTGTTTTTT. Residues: CASSSRQSGELFF.

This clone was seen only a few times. Written as DNA, the CDR3 is TGTGCCAGCAGCTTAGGAGCGGGAGGGTCAGATACGCAGTATTTT. Translation gives CASSLGAGGSDTQYF. The chain carries TRBV7-9 and TRBJ2-3, with 10 nucleotides matching TRBD2. The length of the CDR3 is 15 residues. V lost 1 base and J lost 4; bases outside the gene matches: 2. Germline values: CDR1 SEHNR, CDR2 FQNEAQ (reference sequence).

The CDR3 nucleotides are TGTGCCTTATCTTCCGGGACAGGGCGGGAGGGCTACACCTTC. The encoded protein is CALSSGTGREGYTF. V and J are TRBV10-3 and TRBJ1-2, with 9 nucleotides matching TRBD1. CDR1 ENHRY and CDR2 SYGVKD come from the germline V gene. This CDR3 comprises 14 residues. V shed 11 bases and J 8 bases; nucleotides not matched to a gene: 15.